The next 2 T cell receptor beta chains were all read from a single sample in a study of blood T cell repertoires in COVID-19. Some clones are missing from TCRdb's copy, which holds only in-frame ones; the method was immunoSEQ multiplex PCR. This sample yields 250,000 to 350,000 clones, of which about 89% are seen a single time; 0.7% to 0.9% belongs to the top ten. Input material: peripheral blood. The receptors come from a man under 40 with acute or convalescent COVID-19.

The count of this clone is one. J is TRBJ1-1 and V is TRBV12-2; TRBD1, the table's D call, lacks a check against the DNA. TRBV12-2 is marked as a pseudogene. This CDR3 spans 16 amino acids. For the CDR3, the DNA is TGTGCAAGTCGCCGGCCCCGGGACAGGGTCGTTGTGGAAGCTTTCTTT. It is translated as CASRRPRDRVVVEAFF.

V gene TRBV7-9 combines with J gene TRBJ2-1, with 8 bases aligning to TRBD2. Germline V gene data show CDR1 as SEHNR and CDR2 as FQNEAQ (reference sequence). This CDR3 region has 15 residues. Trimming cost V 5 bases and J 10 bases; bases outside gene matches: 13. CDR3 sequence (DNA): TGTGCCAGCAGCCTAGAAGGCGGGGGGTGGCCCGAGCAGTTCTTC. It specifies CASSLEGGGWPEQFF.